Listed here are 19 T cell receptor beta chains from one sample, sequenced in a study of cytomegalovirus exposure and HLA in healthy donors. Primers for the PCR totalled 60 Vbeta and 13 Jbeta. The data were produced by immunoSEQ multiplex PCR, yet TCRdb's version contains in-frame clones alone and is incomplete. Among around 130,000 clones listed, roughly 77% were seen once. The sample was PBMCs. These receptors were collected from a man aged 30 to 39 in good health and CMV-seronegative.

This chain connects TRBV10-3 to TRBJ2-2; TRBD2 agrees at 9 bases. The CDR3 loop spans 17 amino acids. Germline assignment: CDR1 ENHRY and CDR2 SYGVKD. The trim removed 5 bases at V and 6 bases at J, leaving 13 bases unmatched. As DNA, the CDR3 is TGTGCCATCAGTCTAGCGGGACAATTTGAGAGATCCGGGGAGCTGTTTTTT. This codes for CAISLAGQFERSGELFF.

The chain employs TRBV28 and TRBJ2-4; 16 bases match TRBD2. Per the germline V gene, CDR1 is MDHEN and CDR2 is SYDVKM. This CDR3 region has 20 residues. V lost 1 base, J lost 3 bases, and 9 bases stayed unmatched. The CDR3 protein is CASSLSGLAGGGKGKNIQYF. The CDR3 DNA follows: TGTGCCAGCAGTTTATCGGGACTAGCGGGAGGGGGGAAGGGCAAAAACATTCAGTACTTC.

V is TRBV4-1 and J is TRBJ1-4, with D possibly TRBD1 on 6 matching bases. The V end was cut by 3 bases, the J end by 8 bases, with 16 bases between. Germline CDR1 reads MGHRA; CDR2 reads YSYEKL. CDR3 length: 15 residues. Here the CDR3 reads CASSHEGHQEEKLFF. CDR3 DNA: TGCGCCAGCAGCCACGAGGGACATCAGGAGGAAAAACTGTTTTTT.

The V call is TRBV30, the J call TRBJ1-3; D is perhaps TRBD1 (6 bases). Trimming took 0 bases from V and 4 from J, leaving 13 bases between them. CDR3 length: 15 amino acids. Germline V gene lookup returns CDR1 GTSNPN and CDR2 SVGIG (reference sequence). CDR3 nucleotides: TGTGCCTGGAGTGTCGCGGCAGGGGCGGGAAACACCATATATTTT. Amino acids: CAWSVAAGAGNTIYF.

The gene calls are TRBV10-1 and TRBJ2-3, with TRBD1 matching 10 bases. The ends lost 5 bases at V and 2 bases at J; junction bases unmatched: 10. The CDR3 spans 17 residues. Germline loops: CDR1 WNHNN, CDR2 SYGVQD (reference sequence). In nucleotides, the CDR3 is TGCGCCAGCAGTACCCGGGACAGGGGTGTTCTCACAGATACGCAGTATTTT. This sequence encodes CASSTRDRGVLTDTQYF.

Comment on this clone: Relative to the germline gene, one junction end is altered; a read error may explain this. The genes are TRBV30 and TRBJ2-1; 11 nucleotides agree with TRBD2. Germline V gives CDR1 GTSNPN, CDR2 SVGIG (reference sequence). The CDR3 consists of 11 residues. This CDR3 is CAWISSGRWVF. The CDR3, as DNA: TGTGCCTGGATATCTAGCGGGAGGTGGGTCTTC. The full variable domain, rest sourced from reference TRBV30 and TRBJ2-1, is SQTIHQWPATLVQPVGSPLSLECTVEGTSNPNLYWYRQAAGRGLQLLFYSVGIGQISSEVPQNLSASRPQDRQFILSSKKLLLSDSGFYLCAWISSGRWVFGPGTRLTVL.

The rearrangement joins TRBV29-1 to TRBJ1-5; the D gene is possibly TRBD1 (6 bases). Germline V gene sequence: CDR1 SQVTM, CDR2 ANQGSEA. V was shortened by 5 bases and J by 3 bases, with 17 bases between the two germline ends. The CDR3 spans 15 residues. CDR3 amino acids: CSVRNRTESNQPQHF. The CDR3, as DNA: TGCAGCGTTCGGAACAGGACAGAGTCCAATCAGCCCCAGCATTTT.

The sample holds a few counts of this clone. The chain is built from TRBV4-3 and TRBJ2-3, with D possibly TRBD1 on 5 matching bases. This CDR3 contains 15 residues. V was cut by 1 base and J by 4 bases, with 12 bases left in between. Germline CDR1 and CDR2: LGHNA and YSLEER. CDR3 DNA: TGCGCCAGCAGCCAAGTAGGGTTAGGGGCAGATACGCAGTATTTT. Translated, it gives CASSQVGLGADTQYF.

Only a few counts were recorded for this clone. As DNA, the CDR3 is TGTGCCAGCTCACCTGGCCTAGTTAACTACGAGCAGTACTTC. Translated: CASSPGLVNYEQYF. V and J are TRBV18 and TRBJ2-7; no firm D call. The CDR3 has 14 residues. V gave up 3 bases and J gave up 3 bases, with 12 bases separating them. Germline V lookup: CDR1 KGHSH, CDR2 LQKENI. The whole variable domain, filled in from reference TRBV18 and TRBJ2-7, reads NAGVMQNPRHLVRRRGQEARLRCSPMKGHSHVYWYRQLPEEGLKFMVYLQKENIIDESGMPKERFSAEFPKEGPSILRIQQVVRGDSAAYFCASSPGLVNYEQYFGPGTRLTVT.

The rearrangement links TRBV6-5 to TRBJ2-2; 8 nucleotides line up with TRBD2. This CDR3 has 14 amino acids. Germline CDR1 and CDR2: MNHEY and SVGAGI. CDR3 coding DNA: TGTGCTGCTCGGGGGACTAGTGTCACCGGGGAGCTGTTTTTT. Translating gives CAARGTSVTGELFF.

The chain recombines TRBV7-3 with TRBJ2-1; 10 nucleotides match TRBD2. Per the germline V gene, CDR1 is SGHTA and CDR2 is FQGTGA. V was pared by 3 bases and J by 8 bases, with 7 bases of the junction left unmatched. The CDR3 is 15 amino acids. The CDR3 DNA sequence: TGTGCCAGCAGCTTGTCTCTAGCGGGAGTTGATGAGCAGTTCTTC. This codes for CASSLSLAGVDEQFF.

The V and J genes are TRBV9 and TRBJ2-2; 14 bases line up with TRBD2. Per the germline V gene, CDR1 is SGDLS and CDR2 is YYNGEE. CDR3 length: 16 amino acids. Trimming removed 3 bases from V and 5 bases from J; junction bases left unmatched: 3. This chain's CDR3 is CASSARTSGGTGELFF. The CDR3 DNA follows: TGTGCCAGCAGCGCCCGGACTAGCGGGGGGACCGGGGAGCTGTTTTTT.

In this sample, this clone turned up a few times. This chain uses TRBV4-3 with TRBJ2-7; 9 bases are shared with TRBD2. The trim removed 1 base at V and 4 bases at J, leaving 5 bases unmatched. Germline CDR1 is LGHNA and CDR2 is YSLEER. The CDR3 runs 15 residues. CDR3 region: CASSQGVAGDYEQYF. Written as DNA, the CDR3 is TGCGCCAGCAGCCAAGGGGTAGCGGGGGATTACGAGCAGTACTTC.

Of note for this clone: This same CDR3 is encoded by further DNA sequences in the sample. The chain uses TRBV10-3 and TRBJ1-5, with D unclear. The germline gives CDR1 ENHRY, CDR2 SYGVKD. V lost 3 bases and J lost 4, with 4 bases in between. The CDR3 sequence is 12 residues long. The CDR3 is CAISDSNQPQHF. DNA of the CDR3: TGTGCCATCAGTGACTCTAATCAGCCCCAGCATTTT.

The rearrangement uses TRBV27 and TRBJ1-2; the D gene is possibly TRBD1 (5 bases). The germline V gene has CDR1 MNHEY and CDR2 SMNVEV (reference sequence). CDR3 length equals 14 residues. The ends were cut back, 5 bases at V and 5 bases at J, with 15 bases in the middle. The CDR3 DNA reads TGTGCCAGCAGTACCGACCAGGGCGTTTATGGCTACACCTTC. Protein product: CASSTDQGVYGYTF.

The chain employs TRBV18 and TRBJ1-2; D possibly corresponds to TRBD1 (5 bases). Germline CDR1 KGHSH, CDR2 LQKENI. V was clipped by 3 bases and J by 4 bases, with 12 bases between them. The CDR3 runs to 14 residues. The CDR3 DNA reads TGTGCCAGCTCACCGACCCGGGACTCCTATGGCTACACCTTC. As protein: CASSPTRDSYGYTF.

V is TRBV7-3 and J is TRBJ2-5; 9 bases are a match to TRBD1. Germline assignment: CDR1 SGHTA and CDR2 FQGTGA. V lost 5 bases and J lost 5; bases outside the gene matches: 3. This CDR3 has 13 amino acids. Here the CDR3 reads CASSRTGDETQYF. CDR3 bases: TGTGCCAGCAGCAGGACAGGGGATGAGACCCAGTACTTC.

Note on this clone: This sample includes further DNA sequences coding for the same CDR3. CDR3 amino acids: CASSPGLATYNEQFF. The CDR3 nucleotides read TGCGCCAGCAGCCCGGGACTAGCGACTTACAATGAGCAGTTCTTC. This chain uses TRBV5-1 with TRBJ2-1; 10 nucleotides match TRBD2. V shed 4 bases, J shed 4 bases, and the junction held 5 bases outside the gene matches. This CDR3 has 15 amino acids. Germline V gene data show CDR1 as SGHRS and CDR2 as YFSETQ. Together with reference TRBV5-1 and TRBJ2-1, the CDR3 gives the full variable domain: KAGVTQTPRYLIKTRGQQVTLSCSPISGHRSVSWYQQTPGQGLQFLFEYFSETQRNKGNFPGRFSGRQFSNSRSEMNVSTLELGDSALYLCASSPGLATYNEQFFGPGTRLTVL.

The J gene is TRBJ2-7, the V gene TRBV27; a possible D gene is TRBD1 (6 bases). The CDR3 is made up of 11 amino acids. The germline CDR1 and CDR2 sequences are MNHEY and SMNVEV (reference sequence). V was pared by 6 bases and J by 4 bases, with 7 bases between. CDR3 nucleotide sequence: TGTGCCAGCAGCAGGGGATACGAGCAGTACTTC. It is translated as CASSRGYEQYF.